This TCR beta chain was retrieved from a study of read filtering for tumor transcriptome and immune sequencing. Study-wide background: By R-ISS, stages I, II and III held about 8, 17 and 7 patients. Study findings and constraints: IR-seq captured clonotypes deeper and more reliably than RNA-seq. In IR-seq, single-read clonotypes were 75% to 90% of clonotypes but around 3.4% of reads.

The CDR3 runs 18 residues. Germline-derived CDR1 and CDR2 are DFQATT and SNEGSKA (reference sequence). V shed 0 bases and J shed 5 bases, with 25 bases lying between them. The library was built from about 370 ng RNA with molecular barcoded adaptors for alpha/delta and beta/gamma chains. TCRdb passed the reads through MiXCR, listing each CDR3 protein once. The table lists some 25,000 distinct CDR3 sequences, 20% to 25% of them singletons, with 15% to 20% in the top ten. This clonotype appeared many times. Its specificity is not known. Sequenced material: a population of CD138-negative cells sorted from bone marrow. This TCR was recovered from a donor aged 40 or over with multiple myeloma. The V gene is TRBV20-1, the J gene TRBJ1-1; D unresolved. The CDR3 DNA follows: TGCAGTGCTAGAGAGCCCCCATGGAGACCGTCGAGGGATACTGAAGCTTTCTTT. Translation gives CSAREPPWRPSRDTEAFF.